In its sample, the clone carrying this TCR beta chain is medium-sized. Mouse gene names and germline throughout. The CDR3 goes on 1 residue after the read ends, and that part is filled in from the germline J gene. Noted time point: mouse harvest day 7 after allogeneic transplant. The graft held 10^6 splenic CD5+ T cells and 10^7 T-cell-depleted bone marrow cells. B6 (H2b) cells into BALB/c (H2d) mice; tissues taken at day 7 or 14. This entry is derived from a study of tissue T cells after allogeneic stem cell transplantation. The CDR3 contains 14 residues. Germline V gene data show CDR1 as SGHLS and CDR2 as HYDKME. V lost 4 bases and J 4 bases, leaving 13 bases between the germline ends. Profiling relied on immunoSEQ multiplex PCR, and the TCRdb table lists in-frame clones only, not all of them. Of roughly 7,300 clones in the sample, 50% to 55% were seen once.

Source material: lymph node tissue. The receptor was isolated from a female BALB/c mouse given C57BL/6 T cells with graft-versus-host disease after an allogeneic hematopoietic cell transplant. V usage is TRBV12-2 and J usage is TRBJ2-1; the D is unclear. CDR3 DNA (partial): TGTGCCAGCTCGTTCCCGGGAAATTATGCTGAGCAGTTC. It specifies CASSFPGNYAEQF. The whole CDR3 reads CASSFPGNYAEQFF.